These 16 T cell receptor beta chains were sequenced from one sample in a study of a mutant IDH1 vaccine in newly diagnosed glioma. Sequencing was performed with immunoSEQ multiplex PCR; in TCRdb, only in-frame clones are kept and a portion is missing. The sample contains some 60,000 clones, about 87% of which appear only once. As to time point: week 5, during vaccination. The study gave 300 ug of mutant IDH1 20-mer peptide per vaccine dose, with topical imiquimod. Which antigens these TCRs recognize remains unknown. Here the sequenced sample was PBMCs, taken from a glioma patient whose treatment included an IDH1 peptide vaccine. Receptor source: a woman between 40 and 55 years old with glioma.

The V and J genes are TRBV30 and TRBJ1-3; tentative D call: TRBD1 (5 bases). The CDR3 is made up of 15 amino acids. V lost 5 bases and J lost 0, with 14 bases in between. Looked up from germline, CDR1 is GTSNPN and CDR2 is SVGIG (reference sequence). CDR3 in amino acids: CAWDGAGGSGNTIYF. CDR3 sequence (DNA): TGTGCCTGGGACGGGGCGGGGGGCTCTGGAAACACCATATATTTT.

The chain combines TRBV21-1 with TRBJ1-5. TRBV21-1 is reported as a pseudogene. The CDR3 consists of 12 residues. The CDR3 region is CASTNGPQPQHF. The CDR3 DNA follows: TGTGCCAGCACCAACGGACCTCAGCCCCAGCATTTT.

The CDR3 bases are TGTGCCAGCAGTTACTTCATGTCCGAAAAACTGTTTTTT. This encodes CASSYFMSEKLFF. The chain has TRBV6-5 and TRBJ1-4; D call uncertain. Germline CDR1 is MNHEY and CDR2 is SVGAGI. Trimming removed 1 base at V and 8 bases at J, with 8 bases between. The CDR3 has 13 residues.

This clone was seen a single time. The gene calls are TRBV6-6 and TRBJ1-1; no reliable D call. CDR1 and CDR2 (germline): MNHNY, SVGAGI (reference sequence). The V and J ends lost 2 bases and 3 bases respectively, with 10 bases between them. This CDR3 region has 14 residues. CDR3 sequence: CASSYGQDYTEAFF. The CDR3 region has the DNA TGTGCCAGCAGTTACGGGCAGGACTACACTGAAGCTTTCTTT.

V usage is TRBV7-2 and J usage is TRBJ2-7, with 7 bases that match TRBD1. The germline gives CDR1 SGHTA, CDR2 FQGNSA. V shed 5 bases, J shed 4 bases, and the junction held 17 bases outside the gene matches. This CDR3 comprises 17 residues. The CDR3 here is CASSIDSTGQRKYEQYF. CDR3 sequence (DNA): TGTGCCAGCAGCATAGATTCTACGGGACAGCGAAAATACGAGCAGTACTTC.

The chain employs TRBV7-2 and TRBJ1-1, with TRBD1 matching 7 bases. The CDR3 contains 15 residues. In germline, CDR1 is SGHTA, CDR2 FQGNSA. The J segment lost 4 bases and the V segment lost 5 bases, leaving 10 bases of the junction unmatched. CDR3 sequence (DNA): TGTGCCAGCAGCGCCGCAGGGGGAGTTGGCACTGAAGCTTTCTTT. This sequence encodes CASSAAGGVGTEAFF.

J is TRBJ1-2 and V is TRBV30; the D is unclear. This CDR3 is built from 13 residues. CDR1 is GTSNPN, CDR2 SVGIG, per germline (reference sequence). V was cut by 3 bases and J by 3 bases, with 11 bases left in between. This CDR3 reads CAWRKELDYGYTF. Here the CDR3 DNA reads TGTGCCTGGAGGAAGGAGCTAGACTATGGCTACACCTTC.

The chain uses TRBV5-6 and TRBJ1-5, with 8 bases that match TRBD1. Germline V gene data show CDR1 as SGHDT and CDR2 as YYEEEE. The CDR3 contains 16 residues. J lost 3 bases, V lost 4 bases, and 9 bases had no gene match. The CDR3 sequence is CASSPRTGRNNQPQHF. The CDR3 coding sequence is TGTGCCAGCAGCCCACGGACAGGGAGGAACAATCAGCCCCAGCATTTT.

This chain joins TRBV6-5 and TRBJ1-5; perhaps TRBD1 as D (6 bases). The CDR3 has 15 amino acids. Per the germline V gene, CDR1 is MNHEY and CDR2 is SVGAGI. Deletions cut 6 bases from V and 4 bases from J, with 16 bases between. CDR3 coding DNA: TGTGCCAGCAGGTCCACAGGGTCCGGGAATCAGCCCCAGCATTTT. It codes for CASRSTGSGNQPQHF.

This clone was detected a few times. V is TRBV5-1 and J is TRBJ1-1, with D tentatively TRBD1 (6 bases). Germline V gives CDR1 SGHRS, CDR2 YFSETQ. The V end lost 0 bases, the J end lost 1 base, and 10 bases lay between the germline ends. There are 15 residues in the CDR3. In DNA form, the CDR3 reads TGCGCCAGCAGCTTGGGGGGGCTCCCGAACACTGAAGCTTTCTTT. It is translated as CASSLGGLPNTEAFF.

This chain uses TRBV7-2 with TRBJ2-7, with 13 bases that match TRBD2. Germline trimming cut 4 bases from V and 6 bases from J; bases unmatched to any gene: 6. There are 15 residues in the CDR3. CDR1 and CDR2 from the germline V gene are SGHTA and FQGNSA. As DNA, the CDR3 is TGTGCCAGCAGCTCCGGACTAGCGGGAGTAGGCGAGCAGTACTTC. Its protein product is CASSSGLAGVGEQYF.

The rearrangement links TRBV5-1 to TRBJ2-1; 12 bases match TRBD2. After removal of 4 bases from V and 0 bases from J, the junction contained 11 bases not matched to a gene. This CDR3 is 19 amino acids long. In germline, CDR1 is SGHRS, CDR2 YFSETQ. CDR3 region: CASSPLGTSGSSSYNEQFF. Written as DNA, the CDR3 is TGCGCCAGCAGCCCCCTCGGGACTAGCGGGTCTAGCTCCTACAATGAGCAGTTCTTC.

The J gene is TRBJ2-7, the V gene TRBV29-1; TRBD1 might be the D (5 bases). Deletions cut 6 bases from V and 5 bases from J, with 17 bases between. Germline V gene lookup returns CDR1 SQVTM and CDR2 ANQGSEA. The CDR3 contains 13 residues. CDR3 region: CSVSTGNNDEQYF. The CDR3 region has the DNA TGCAGCGTCAGCACAGGAAATAACGACGAGCAGTACTTC.

This clone is a singleton in its sample. The V call is TRBV19, the J call TRBJ1-2; 7 positions match TRBD1. V was pared by 6 bases and J by 4 bases, with 2 bases of the junction left unmatched. The CDR3 sequence is 12 residues long. The V gene's germline CDR1 is LNHDA and CDR2 SQIVND (reference sequence). The CDR3 DNA sequence: TGTGCCAGTAGCAGACAGGGCTATGGCTACACCTTC. Protein: CASSRQGYGYTF. Complete variable domain (other parts from reference TRBV19 and TRBJ1-2): DGGITQSPKYLFRKEGQNVTLSCEQNLNHDAMYWYRQDPGQGLRLIYYSQIVNDFQKGDIAEGYSVSREKKESFPLTVTSAQKNPTAFYLCASSRQGYGYTFGSGTRLTVV.

The rearrangement links TRBV4-2 to TRBJ2-7; D is perhaps TRBD2 (7 bases). The V gene's germline CDR1 is LGHNA and CDR2 YNFKEQ. The ends were cut back, 3 bases at V and 5 bases at J, with 17 bases in the middle. The CDR3 consists of 15 residues. The CDR3 DNA is TGTGCCAGCAGCCAGGGGGGAGGGGGGTACAACGAGCAGTACTTC. Protein: CASSQGGGGYNEQYF.

The V gene is TRBV7-9, the J gene TRBJ2-1, with 13 bases matching TRBD2. CDR3 length equals 15 residues. After removal of 5 bases from V and 9 bases from J, the junction contained 7 bases not matched to a gene. Germline assignment: CDR1 SEHNR and CDR2 FQNEAQ (reference sequence). The CDR3 DNA is TGTGCCAGCAGCCCGAGGACTAGCGGGAGCAGTGAGCAGTTCTTC. As protein: CASSPRTSGSSEQFF.